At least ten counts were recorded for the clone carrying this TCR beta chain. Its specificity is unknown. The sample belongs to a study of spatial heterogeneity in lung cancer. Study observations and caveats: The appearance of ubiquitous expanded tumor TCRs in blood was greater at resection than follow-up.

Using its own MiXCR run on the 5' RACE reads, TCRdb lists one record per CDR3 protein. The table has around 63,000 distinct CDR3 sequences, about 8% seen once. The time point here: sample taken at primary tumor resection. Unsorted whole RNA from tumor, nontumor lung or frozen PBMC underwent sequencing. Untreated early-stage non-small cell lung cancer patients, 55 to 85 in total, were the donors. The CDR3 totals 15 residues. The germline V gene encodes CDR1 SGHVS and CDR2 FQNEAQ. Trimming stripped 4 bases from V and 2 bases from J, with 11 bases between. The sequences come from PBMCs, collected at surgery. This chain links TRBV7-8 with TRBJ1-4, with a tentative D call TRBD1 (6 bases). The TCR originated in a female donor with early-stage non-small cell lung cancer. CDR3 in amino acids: CASSSLQGTNEKLFF. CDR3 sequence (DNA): TGTGCCAGCAGCTCCCTACAGGGCACTAATGAAAAACTGTTTTTT.